This TCR beta chain emerged from a study of long-term antiretroviral therapy in people with HIV. Sequencing used immunoSEQ v3.0 at survey level. Libraries were prepared by immunoSEQ multiplex PCR; TCRdb keeps only in-frame clonotypes and omits some of them. The table has about 33,000 clones, about 96% seen once. Germline V gene data show CDR1 as SGDLS and CDR2 as YYNGEE. The CDR3 runs 13 residues. V lost 0 bases, J lost 5 bases, and 5 bases lay in between. In the case of this clone: Its antigen is currently unknown.

Study-level results: Clones expanded before ART dominated the repertoire at all time points.

Here the sequenced sample was unsorted PBMCs, taken roughly 6.4 years after starting antiretroviral therapy. The source is a man aged 30-40 years with HIV. The V call is TRBV9, the J call TRBJ2-2; no clear D gene. The CDR3 sequence: CASSVDLTGELFF. DNA of the CDR3: TGTGCCAGCAGCGTAGATTTGACCGGGGAGCTGTTTTTT. The variable domain in full, with the rest retrieved from reference TRBV9 and TRBJ2-2, is DSGVTQTPKHLITATGQRVTLRCSPRSGDLSVYWYQQSLDQGLQFLIQYYNGEERAKGNILERFSAQQFPDLHSELNLSSLELGDSALYFCASSVDLTGELFFGEGSRLTVL.